Listed below are T cell receptor beta chains from one sample, sequenced in a study of regulatory T cells in long-lasting Graves disease. Each CDR3 protein gets one entry after TCRdb re-called the multiplex PCR reads with MiXCR. Of over 400,000 distinct CDR3 sequences in the sample, 12% to 15% were seen once. These data were also filed under a second study, of T cells in Graves' hyperthyroidism and ophthalmopathy.

Sequences were derived from peripheral blood mononuclear cells (PBMCs), sampled at new diagnosis, from a patient treated with antithyroid drugs. The receptor set was obtained from a woman aged 50 to 60 with Graves disease. CDR3s include the opening cysteine and the closing phenylalanine or tryptophan. Fields, in order: D gene, V gene, clone size, J gene, CDR3 protein, CDR3 DNA. D genes are given only for firm matches. Expanded clones get a size class; other rows say once, few or many, or leave the size out.

D gene: TRBD2
V gene: TRBV7-9
clone size: many
J gene: TRBJ2-5
CDR3 protein: CASRLAGGETQYF
CDR3 DNA: TGTGCCAGCAGACTAGCGGGAGGAGAGACCCAGTACTTC

D gene: -
V gene: TRBV7-9
clone size: many
J gene: TRBJ2-1
CDR3 protein: CASSLHIIYNEQFF
CDR3 DNA: TGTGCCAGCAGCTTGCACATAATATACAATGAGCAGTTCTTC

D gene: -
V gene: TRBV6-5
clone size: -
J gene: TRBJ2-5
CDR3 protein: CASSYSSGATETQYF
CDR3 DNA: TGTGCCAGCAGTTACTCCTCAGGGGCAACCGAGACCCAGTACTTC

D gene: -
V gene: TRBV9
clone size: -
J gene: TRBJ1-3
CDR3 protein: CASSVESQGIGNTIYF
CDR3 DNA: TGTGCCAGCAGCGTAGAGTCACAGGGTATCGGAAACACCATATATTTT

D gene: -
V gene: TRBV11-2
clone size: many
J gene: TRBJ2-7
CDR3 protein: CASSLVKLGSEQYF
CDR3 DNA: TGTGCCAGCAGCTTAGTCAAGCTCGGGTCCGAGCAGTACTTC

D gene: TRBD2
V gene: TRBV7-9
clone size: many
J gene: TRBJ2-1
CDR3 protein: CASRSASGIVYEQFF
CDR3 DNA: TGTGCCAGCAGGTCGGCTAGCGGGATAGTCTATGAGCAGTTCTTC

D gene: TRBD2
V gene: TRBV7-6
clone size: many
J gene: TRBJ2-3
CDR3 protein: CASSSGLAGDAGFYTDTQYF
CDR3 DNA: TGTGCCAGCAGCTCCGGACTAGCGGGAGACGCCGGATTTTACACAGATACGCAGTATTTT

D gene: -
V gene: TRBV14
clone size: -
J gene: TRBJ2-7
CDR3 protein: CASSQPDLSYEQYF
CDR3 DNA: TGTGCCAGCAGCCAACCTGACCTCTCCTACGAGCAGTACTTC

D gene: -
V gene: TRBV6-1
clone size: many
J gene: TRBJ1-4
CDR3 protein: CASSEGEGIEKLFF
CDR3 DNA: TGTGCCAGCAGTGAAGGAGAGGGGATTGAAAAACTGTTTTTT

D gene: TRBD1
V gene: TRBV6-2/TRBV6-3
clone size: -
J gene: TRBJ2-1
CDR3 protein: CASSEVPGQGYNEQFF
CDR3 DNA: TGTGCCAGCAGTGAAGTTCCGGGACAGGGTTACAATGAGCAGTTCTTC

D gene: TRBD1
V gene: TRBV20-1
clone size: many
J gene: TRBJ1-1
CDR3 protein: CSATGTGGTEAFF
CDR3 DNA: TGCAGTGCTACCGGGACAGGGGGCACTGAAGCTTTCTTT

D gene: -
V gene: TRBV19
clone size: few
J gene: TRBJ1-5
CDR3 protein: CASSRGAWGQPQHF
CDR3 DNA: TGTGCCAGTAGTAGGGGGGCGTGGGGGCAGCCCCAGCATTTT

D gene: -
V gene: TRBV5-1
clone size: many
J gene: TRBJ1-1
CDR3 protein: CASSWQSGDTEAFF
CDR3 DNA: TGCGCCAGCAGCTGGCAATCAGGGGACACTGAAGCTTTCTTT

D gene: TRBD2
V gene: TRBV5-1
clone size: many
J gene: TRBJ2-5
CDR3 protein: CASSLGAGGVGETQYF
CDR3 DNA: TGCGCCAGCAGCTTGGGAGCTGGGGGGGTTGGAGAGACCCAGTACTTC

D gene: TRBD1
V gene: TRBV6-2/TRBV6-3
clone size: few
J gene: TRBJ2-3
CDR3 protein: CASSYSGQGWADTQYF
CDR3 DNA: TGTGCCAGCAGTTACTCGGGACAGGGGTGGGCAGATACGCAGTATTTT

D gene: TRBD2
V gene: TRBV12-3/TRBV12-4
clone size: few
J gene: TRBJ2-1
CDR3 protein: CASSLRGLAGVVYEQFF
CDR3 DNA: TGTGCCAGCAGTTTGAGGGGACTAGCGGGAGTAGTTTATGAGCAGTTCTTC

D gene: -
V gene: TRBV4-2
clone size: few
J gene: TRBJ1-1
CDR3 protein: CASSQDRNRADGTEAFF
CDR3 DNA: TGTGCCAGCAGCCAAGATCGGAACCGGGCGGATGGCACTGAAGCTTTCTTT

D gene: TRBD2
V gene: TRBV7-3
clone size: -
J gene: TRBJ2-1
CDR3 protein: CASSLGLVWDNEQFF
CDR3 DNA: TGTGCCAGCAGCTTGGGACTAGTGTGGGACAATGAGCAGTTCTTC

D gene: -
V gene: TRBV2
clone size: many
J gene: TRBJ1-1
CDR3 protein: CASAPWGGGEAFF
CDR3 DNA: TGTGCCAGCGCCCCCTGGGGAGGTGGGGAAGCTTTCTTT

D gene: -
V gene: TRBV28
clone size: many
J gene: TRBJ2-3
CDR3 protein: CATEIGTDTQYF
CDR3 DNA: TGTGCCACCGAAATAGGTACAGATACGCAGTATTTT

D gene: TRBD2
V gene: TRBV9
clone size: few
J gene: TRBJ2-2
CDR3 protein: CASSVGLAGPTGELFF
CDR3 DNA: TGTGCCAGCAGCGTAGGTCTAGCGGGTCCCACCGGGGAGCTGTTTTTT

D gene: TRBD1
V gene: TRBV12-3/TRBV12-4
clone size: few
J gene: TRBJ1-2
CDR3 protein: CASSTISPRQGIYGYTF
CDR3 DNA: TGTGCCAGCAGTACAATTTCCCCGAGACAGGGGATCTATGGCTACACCTTC

D gene: TRBD2
V gene: TRBV9
clone size: few
J gene: TRBJ2-1
CDR3 protein: CASSVSGSGDEQFF
CDR3 DNA: TGTGCCAGCAGCGTAAGCGGGAGTGGCGATGAGCAGTTCTTC

D gene: -
V gene: TRBV7-9
clone size: few
J gene: TRBJ2-5
CDR3 protein: CASSSGHLRKETQYF
CDR3 DNA: TGTGCCAGCAGCTCCGGACACCTGAGGAAAGAGACCCAGTACTTC

D gene: -
V gene: TRBV29-1
clone size: once
J gene: TRBJ1-2
CDR3 protein: CSVVNGGNGYTF
CDR3 DNA: TGCAGCGTTGTTAACGGCGGGAATGGCTACACCTTC

D gene: TRBD1
V gene: TRBV7-6
clone size: -
J gene: TRBJ1-5
CDR3 protein: CASSFYAADRDSNQPQHF
CDR3 DNA: TGTGCCAGCAGCTTCTACGCCGCCGACAGGGATAGCAATCAGCCCCAGCATTTT

D gene: -
V gene: TRBV2
clone size: many
J gene: TRBJ2-1
CDR3 protein: CASGLYNEQFF
CDR3 DNA: TGTGCCAGCGGACTCTACAATGAGCAGTTCTTC

D gene: -
V gene: TRBV20-1
clone size: few
J gene: TRBJ2-7
CDR3 protein: CSAGTPPRRGKLGARYEQYF
CDR3 DNA: TGCAGTGCTGGGACACCCCCGCGGCGCGGGAAATTGGGGGCTAGATACGAGCAGTACTTC

D gene: -
V gene: TRBV5-1
clone size: few
J gene: TRBJ2-3
CDR3 protein: CASSLEGTSTDTQYF
CDR3 DNA: TGCGCCAGCAGCTTGGAGGGAACTAGCACAGATACGCAGTATTTT

D gene: TRBD2
V gene: TRBV6-2/TRBV6-3
clone size: -
J gene: TRBJ2-1
CDR3 protein: CASTEGTSGMDEQFF
CDR3 DNA: TGTGCCAGCACCGAGGGGACTAGCGGGATGGATGAGCAGTTCTTC

D gene: TRBD1
V gene: TRBV28
clone size: many
J gene: TRBJ1-5
CDR3 protein: CASREGQGGNQPQHF
CDR3 DNA: TGTGCCAGCAGGGAGGGACAGGGGGGCAATCAGCCCCAGCATTTT

D gene: TRBD2
V gene: TRBV11-2
clone size: many
J gene: TRBJ2-1
CDR3 protein: CASGEGRVFNEQFF
CDR3 DNA: TGTGCCAGCGGGGAGGGGAGGGTGTTTAATGAGCAGTTCTTC

D gene: -
V gene: TRBV20-1
clone size: many
J gene: TRBJ2-2
CDR3 protein: CSASQEVWDGELFF
CDR3 DNA: TGCAGTGCCTCGCAAGAGGTTTGGGACGGGGAGCTGTTTTTT

D gene: TRBD2
V gene: TRBV5-1
clone size: many
J gene: TRBJ2-1
CDR3 protein: CASSLGRKTSGSTGSYNEQFF
CDR3 DNA: TGCGCCAGCAGCTTGGGGCGTAAGACTAGCGGGAGTACCGGCTCCTACAATGAGCAGTTCTTC

D gene: -
V gene: TRBV5-1
clone size: few
J gene: TRBJ2-7
CDR3 protein: CASSLGGGSNYEQYF
CDR3 DNA: TGCGCCAGCAGCTTGGGGGGGGGCTCAAACTACGAGCAGTACTTC

D gene: TRBD2
V gene: TRBV28
clone size: -
J gene: TRBJ2-1
CDR3 protein: CASSLLSGRPNEQFF
CDR3 DNA: TGTGCCAGCAGTTTGCTGAGCGGGAGGCCGAATGAGCAGTTCTTC

D gene: -
V gene: TRBV28
clone size: many
J gene: TRBJ1-5
CDR3 protein: CASSLAIEADQPQHF
CDR3 DNA: TGTGCCAGCAGTTTAGCAATCGAAGCAGATCAGCCCCAGCATTTT

D gene: TRBD2
V gene: TRBV29-1
clone size: many
J gene: TRBJ2-2
CDR3 protein: CSVEGQGGTGELFF
CDR3 DNA: TGCAGCGTTGAAGGTCAGGGAGGGACCGGGGAGCTGTTTTTT

D gene: -
V gene: TRBV5-4
clone size: few
J gene: TRBJ2-7
CDR3 protein: CASSLDQDTSYEQYF
CDR3 DNA: TGTGCCAGCAGCCTCGACCAGGACACGTCCTACGAGCAGTACTTC